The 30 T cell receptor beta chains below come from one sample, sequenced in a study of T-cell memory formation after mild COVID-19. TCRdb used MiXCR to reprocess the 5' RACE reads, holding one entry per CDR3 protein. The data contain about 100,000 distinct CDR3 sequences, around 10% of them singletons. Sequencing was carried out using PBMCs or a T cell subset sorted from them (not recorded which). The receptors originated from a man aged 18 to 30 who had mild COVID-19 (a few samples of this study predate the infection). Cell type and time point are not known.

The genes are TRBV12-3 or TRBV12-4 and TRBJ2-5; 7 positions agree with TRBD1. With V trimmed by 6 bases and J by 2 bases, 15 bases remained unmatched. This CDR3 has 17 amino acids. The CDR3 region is CASRPPRQGVPQETQYF. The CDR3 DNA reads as TGTGCCAGCAGACCACCCAGACAGGGAGTGCCTCAAGAGACCCAGTACTTC.

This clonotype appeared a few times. The CDR3 protein is CASSFDTSGGPRRETQYF. CDR3 nucleotide sequence: TGTGCCAGCAGCTTTGACACTAGCGGGGGGCCGCGCCGCGAGACCCAGTACTTC. The chain recombines TRBV7-2 with TRBJ2-5, with TRBD2 matching over 12 bases. CDR1 and CDR2 from the germline V gene are SGHTA and FQGNSA. The trim removed 3 bases at V and 5 bases at J, leaving 13 bases unmatched. The CDR3 totals 18 residues. Filled out from reference TRBV7-2 and TRBJ2-5, the complete variable domain reads GAGVSQSPSNKVTEKGKDVELRCDPISGHTALYWYRQSLGQGLEFLIYFQGNSAPDKSGLPSDRFSAERTGGSVSTLTIQRTQQEDSAVYLCASSFDTSGGPRRETQYFGPGTRLLVL.

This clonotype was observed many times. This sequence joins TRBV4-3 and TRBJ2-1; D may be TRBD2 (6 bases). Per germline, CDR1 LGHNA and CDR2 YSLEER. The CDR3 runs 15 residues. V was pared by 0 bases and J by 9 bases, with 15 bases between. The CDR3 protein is CASSQDIPGVGEQFF. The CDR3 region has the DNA TGCGCCAGCAGCCAAGATATCCCGGGGGTGGGTGAGCAGTTCTTC.

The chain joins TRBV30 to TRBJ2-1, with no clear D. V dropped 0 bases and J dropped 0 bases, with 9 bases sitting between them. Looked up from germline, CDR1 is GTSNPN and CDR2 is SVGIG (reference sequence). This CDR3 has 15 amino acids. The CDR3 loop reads CAWSVDSSSYNEQFF. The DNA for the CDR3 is TGTGCCTGGAGTGTGGATTCTAGCTCCTACAATGAGCAGTTCTTC.

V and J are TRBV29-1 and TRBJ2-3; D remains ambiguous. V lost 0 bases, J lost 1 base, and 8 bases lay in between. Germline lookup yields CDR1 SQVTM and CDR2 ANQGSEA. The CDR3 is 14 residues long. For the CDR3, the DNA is TGCAGCGTTGAAGATCCCAGAGGCACAGATACGCAGTATTTT. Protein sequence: CSVEDPRGTDTQYF.

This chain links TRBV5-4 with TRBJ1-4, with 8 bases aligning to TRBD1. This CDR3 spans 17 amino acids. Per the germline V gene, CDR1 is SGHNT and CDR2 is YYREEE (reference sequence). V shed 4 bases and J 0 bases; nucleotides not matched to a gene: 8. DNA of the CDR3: TGTGCCAGCAGCCCCCGGACAGGGACTGCAACTAATGAAAAACTGTTTTTT. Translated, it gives CASSPRTGTATNEKLFF.

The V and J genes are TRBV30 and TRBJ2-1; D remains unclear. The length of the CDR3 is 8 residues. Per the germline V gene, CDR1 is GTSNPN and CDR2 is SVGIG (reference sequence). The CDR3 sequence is CAYNEQFF. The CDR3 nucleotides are TGTGCATACAATGAGCAGTTCTTC.

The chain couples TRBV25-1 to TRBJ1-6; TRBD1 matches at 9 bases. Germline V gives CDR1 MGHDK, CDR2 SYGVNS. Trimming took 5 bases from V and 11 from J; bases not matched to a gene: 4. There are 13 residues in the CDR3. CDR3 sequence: CASSPGTGPPLHF. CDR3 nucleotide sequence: TGTGCCAGCAGTCCCGGGACAGGGCCACCCCTCCACTTT.

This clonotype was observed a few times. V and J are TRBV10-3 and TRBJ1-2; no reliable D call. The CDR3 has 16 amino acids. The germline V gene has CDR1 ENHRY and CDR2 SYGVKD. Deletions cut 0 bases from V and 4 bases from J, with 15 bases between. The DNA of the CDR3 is TGTGCCATCAGTGAGTCGTTTGAGGGAAGAAGCTATGGCTACACCTTC. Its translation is CAISESFEGRSYGYTF.

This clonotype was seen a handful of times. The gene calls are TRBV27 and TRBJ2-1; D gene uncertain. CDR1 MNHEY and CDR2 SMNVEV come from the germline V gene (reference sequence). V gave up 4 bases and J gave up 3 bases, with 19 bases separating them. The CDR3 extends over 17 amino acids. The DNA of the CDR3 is TGTGCCAGCAGTTCGCTCGACCCAGGATACCGCTACAATGAGCAGTTCTTC. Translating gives CASSSLDPGYRYNEQFF.

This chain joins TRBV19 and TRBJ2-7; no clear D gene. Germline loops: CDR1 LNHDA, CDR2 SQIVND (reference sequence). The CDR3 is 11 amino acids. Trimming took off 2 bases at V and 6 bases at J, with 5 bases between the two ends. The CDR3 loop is CASSIFGEQYF. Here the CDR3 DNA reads TGTGCCAGTAGTATATTCGGCGAGCAGTACTTC.

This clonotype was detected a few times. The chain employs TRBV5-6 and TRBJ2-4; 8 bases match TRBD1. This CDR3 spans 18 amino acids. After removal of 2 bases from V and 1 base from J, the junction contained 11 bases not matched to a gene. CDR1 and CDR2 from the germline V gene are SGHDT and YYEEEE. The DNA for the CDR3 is TGTGCCAGCAGCTTTGCGGACAGGGATATATGGGCCAAAAACATTCAGTACTTC. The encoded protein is CASSFADRDIWAKNIQYF.

In DNA, the CDR3 is TGTGCCAGCAGCTACCGGCTGACAGGCGAGCAGTACGTC. Translated, it gives CASSYRLTGEQYV. The chain combines TRBV28 with TRBJ2-7, with D possibly TRBD1 on 6 matching bases. Germline CDR1 and CDR2: MDHEN and SYDVKM. Trimming took 6 bases from V and 6 from J, leaving 15 bases between them. CDR3 size: 13 residues.

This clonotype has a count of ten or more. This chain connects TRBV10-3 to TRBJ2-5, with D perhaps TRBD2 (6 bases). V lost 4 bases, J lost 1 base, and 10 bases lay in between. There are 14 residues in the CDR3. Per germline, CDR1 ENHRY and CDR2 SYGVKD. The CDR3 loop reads CAISVAGTQETQYF. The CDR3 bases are TGTGCCATCAGTGTGGCGGGAACCCAAGAGACCCAGTACTTC.

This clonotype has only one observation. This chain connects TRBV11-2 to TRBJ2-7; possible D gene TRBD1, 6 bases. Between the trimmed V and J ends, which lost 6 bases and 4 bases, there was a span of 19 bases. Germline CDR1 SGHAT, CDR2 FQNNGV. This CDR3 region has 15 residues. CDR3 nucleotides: TGTGCCAGCAGAAGGGACATATCACTTTGGTACGAGCAGTACTTC. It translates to CASRRDISLWYEQYF.

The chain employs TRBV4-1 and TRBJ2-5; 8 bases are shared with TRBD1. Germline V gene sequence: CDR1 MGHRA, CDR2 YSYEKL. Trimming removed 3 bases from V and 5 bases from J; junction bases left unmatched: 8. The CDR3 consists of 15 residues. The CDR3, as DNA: TGCGCCAGCAGCCACCCGCAGGGGGCCCTGGAGACCCAGTACTTC. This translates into CASSHPQGALETQYF.

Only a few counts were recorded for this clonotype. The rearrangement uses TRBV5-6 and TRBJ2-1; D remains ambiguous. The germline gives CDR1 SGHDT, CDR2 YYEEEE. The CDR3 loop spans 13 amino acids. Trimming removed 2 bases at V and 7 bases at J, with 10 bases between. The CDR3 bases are TGTGCCAGCAGCTTTGGGAATTGGAATGAGCAGTTCTTC. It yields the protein CASSFGNWNEQFF.

CDR3 amino acids: CASSPGGDNYGYTF. In DNA, the CDR3 is TGTGCCAGCAGCCCAGGAGGGGATAACTATGGCTACACCTTC. This chain uses TRBV7-9 with TRBJ1-2; a weak D match, TRBD1 (5 bases). Germline V lookup: CDR1 SEHNR, CDR2 FQNEAQ (reference sequence). This CDR3 is 14 amino acids long. The V end was cut by 5 bases, the J end by 1 base, with 11 bases between.

CDR3 residues: CASSQELGSIHYGYTF. The CDR3 bases are TGCGCCAGCAGCCAAGAGTTGGGAAGTATCCACTATGGCTACACCTTC. The chain combines TRBV4-1 with TRBJ1-2; D unclear. CDR3 size: 16 residues. The V gene lost 0 bases and the J gene lost 3 bases, with 14 bases spanning the gap. Germline CDR1 reads MGHRA; CDR2 reads YSYEKL.

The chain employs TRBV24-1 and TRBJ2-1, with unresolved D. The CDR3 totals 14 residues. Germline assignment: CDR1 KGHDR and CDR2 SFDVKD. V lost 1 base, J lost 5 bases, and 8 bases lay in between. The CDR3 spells CATSDFALNNEQFF. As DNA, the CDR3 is TGTGCCACCAGTGATTTCGCACTCAACAATGAGCAGTTCTTC.

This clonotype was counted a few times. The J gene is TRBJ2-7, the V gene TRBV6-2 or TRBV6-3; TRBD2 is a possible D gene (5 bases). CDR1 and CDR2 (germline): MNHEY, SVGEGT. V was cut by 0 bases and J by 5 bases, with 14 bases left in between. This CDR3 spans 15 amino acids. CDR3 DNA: TGTGCCAGCAGTTACTCGGACGGAGGAAGGGACGAGCAGTACGTC. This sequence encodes CASSYSDGGRDEQYV.

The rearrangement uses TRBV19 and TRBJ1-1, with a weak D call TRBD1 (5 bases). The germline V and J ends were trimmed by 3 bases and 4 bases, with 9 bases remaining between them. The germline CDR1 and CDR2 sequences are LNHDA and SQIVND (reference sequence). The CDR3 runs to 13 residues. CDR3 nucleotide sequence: TGTGCCAGTAGTATTTGGGGGAGCACTGAAGCTTTCTTT. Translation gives CASSIWGSTEAFF.

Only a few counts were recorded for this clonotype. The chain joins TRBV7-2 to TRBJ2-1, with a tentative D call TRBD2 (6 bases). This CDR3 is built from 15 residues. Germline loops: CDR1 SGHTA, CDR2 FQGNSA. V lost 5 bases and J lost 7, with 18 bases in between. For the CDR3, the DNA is TGTGCCAGCAGCCAAGTTGAGGAGGGCTGGAATGAGCAGTTCTTC. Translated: CASSQVEEGWNEQFF.

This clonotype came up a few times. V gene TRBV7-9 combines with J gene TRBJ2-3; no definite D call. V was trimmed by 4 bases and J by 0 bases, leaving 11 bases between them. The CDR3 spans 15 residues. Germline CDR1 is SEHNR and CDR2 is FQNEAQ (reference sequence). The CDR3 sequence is CASSSLRLSTDTQYF. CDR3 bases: TGTGCCAGCAGCTCCTTGCGGCTGAGCACAGATACGCAGTATTTT. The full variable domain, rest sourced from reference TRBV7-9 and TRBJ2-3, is DTGVSQNPRHKITKRGQNVTFRCDPISEHNRLYWYRQTLGQGPEFLTYFQNEAQLEKSRLLSDRFSAERPKGSFSTLEIQRTEQGDSAMYLCASSSLRLSTDTQYFGPGTRLTVL.

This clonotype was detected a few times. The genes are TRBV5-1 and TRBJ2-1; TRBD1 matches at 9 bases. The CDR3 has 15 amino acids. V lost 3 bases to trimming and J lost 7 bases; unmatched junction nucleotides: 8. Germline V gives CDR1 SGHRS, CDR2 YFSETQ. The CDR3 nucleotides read TGCGCCAGCAGCTGGGGGACAGGGCAATGGAATGAGCAGTTCTTC. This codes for CASSWGTGQWNEQFF.

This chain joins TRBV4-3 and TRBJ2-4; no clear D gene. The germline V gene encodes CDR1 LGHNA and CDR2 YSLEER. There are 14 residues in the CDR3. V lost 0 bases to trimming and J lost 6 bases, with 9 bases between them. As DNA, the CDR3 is TGCGCCAGCAGCCAAGAAAGTGGGGTAAACATTCAGTACTTC. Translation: CASSQESGVNIQYF.

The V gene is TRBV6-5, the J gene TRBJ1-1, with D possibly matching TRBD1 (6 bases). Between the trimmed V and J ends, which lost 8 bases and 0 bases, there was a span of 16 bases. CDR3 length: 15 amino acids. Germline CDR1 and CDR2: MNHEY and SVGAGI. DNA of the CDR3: TGTGCCAGCCGTCCGAGGGGGGATATGAACACTGAAGCTTTCTTT. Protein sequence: CASRPRGDMNTEAFF.

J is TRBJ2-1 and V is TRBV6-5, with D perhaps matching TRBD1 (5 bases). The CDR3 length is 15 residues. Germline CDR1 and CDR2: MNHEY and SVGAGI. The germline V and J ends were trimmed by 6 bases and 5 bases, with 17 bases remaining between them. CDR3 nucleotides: TGTGCCAGCAGAGCTTCAGGGTTCTGGGACAATGAGCAGTTCTTC. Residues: CASRASGFWDNEQFF.

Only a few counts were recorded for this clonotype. The CDR3 reads CASSHGLAEKYPSTDTQYF. DNA for the CDR3: TGTGCCAGCAGCCACGGACTAGCGGAAAAGTACCCTAGCACAGATACGCAGTATTTT. The chain employs TRBV3-1 and TRBJ2-3, with 10 nucleotides matching TRBD2. The germline gives CDR1 LGHDT, CDR2 YNNKEL (reference sequence). The CDR3 has 19 amino acids. V lost 3 bases to trimming and J lost 0 bases; unmatched junction nucleotides: 12.

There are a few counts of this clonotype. The CDR3 DNA sequence: TGTGCCAGCAGCTCCCTATCGGACAGCCAAGAGACCCAGTACTTC. It encodes CASSSLSDSQETQYF. V usage is TRBV7-9 and J usage is TRBJ2-5, with TRBD1 as a possible D gene (6 bases). V lost 4 bases, J lost 1 base, and 13 bases lay in between. The CDR3 is 15 residues long. Germline-derived CDR1 and CDR2 are SEHNR and FQNEAQ (reference sequence).